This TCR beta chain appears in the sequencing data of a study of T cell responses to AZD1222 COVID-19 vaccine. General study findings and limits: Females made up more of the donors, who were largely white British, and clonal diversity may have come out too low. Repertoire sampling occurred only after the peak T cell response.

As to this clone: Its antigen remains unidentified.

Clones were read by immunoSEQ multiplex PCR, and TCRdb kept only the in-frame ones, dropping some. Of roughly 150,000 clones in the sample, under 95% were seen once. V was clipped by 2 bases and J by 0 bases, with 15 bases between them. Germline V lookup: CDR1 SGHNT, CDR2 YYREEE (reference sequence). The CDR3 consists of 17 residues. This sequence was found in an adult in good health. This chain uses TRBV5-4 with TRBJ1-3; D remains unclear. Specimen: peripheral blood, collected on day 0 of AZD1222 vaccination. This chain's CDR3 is CASSLGWAGGSGNTIYF. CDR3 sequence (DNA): TGTGCCAGCAGCTTAGGGTGGGCCGGCGGCTCTGGAAACACCATATATTTT.